This T cell receptor beta chain emerged from a study of T-cell reconstitution after alpha-beta-depleted transplantation in children. Study-level results: By about two months after transplant, alpha-beta T cells reportedly arose from several hundred graft clones that had expanded. Newly produced T cells mostly accounted for T-cell counts and diversity one year post-transplant. For some patients, TCRbeta diversity was high at day 60 because of recipient T cells and thymic progenitors that survived.

TCRbeta library construction was performed incorporating unique molecular identifiers. TCRdb ran MiXCR on the PCR reads and lists one entry per CDR3 protein. Of about 870,000 distinct CDR3 sequences listed, about 15% are singletons. The CDR3 totals 15 residues. V was trimmed by 3 bases and J by 6 bases, leaving 15 bases between them. This clonotype was counted at least ten times. As yet, its antigen is unknown. The chain links TRBV12-3 or TRBV12-4 to TRBJ1-5; D possibly corresponds to TRBD1 (5 bases). The origin of this receptor is a male patient between 10 and 17 years old who had a stem cell transplant for acute lymphoblastic leukemia, so the T cells may come from the graft donor. The material was PBMCs, mostly from graft donor cells, obtained 360 days after TCRalphabeta/CD19-depleted stem cell transplant. CDR3 sequence reads: CASSLGQGIGQPQHF. CDR3 DNA: TGTGCCAGCAGTTTGGGGCAGGGAATAGGTCAGCCCCAGCATTTT.